These 4 T cell receptor beta chains share one sample of origin, sequenced in a study of blood T cell repertoires in COVID-19. TCRdb's table, derived via immunoSEQ multiplex PCR, lists solely in-frame clones and lacks some. The table lists some 73,000 clones, roughly 85% of them singletons, with 9.6% in the top ten. Input material: peripheral blood. The source of these receptors is a man aged 50 or older with COVID-19, enrolled during active disease.

The rearrangement joins TRBV2 to TRBJ1-3; D is perhaps TRBD1 (6 bases). This CDR3 spans 17 amino acids. Trimming took 4 bases from V and 1 from J, leaving 17 bases between them. CDR1 is SNHLY, CDR2 FYNNEI, per germline. The CDR3 sequence is CASSGPSQGKSGNTIYF. CDR3 DNA: TGTGCCAGCAGTGGGCCGAGCCAGGGGAAGTCTGGAAACACCATATATTTT.

The chain combines TRBV6-6 with TRBJ2-3; D perhaps matches TRBD2 (5 bases). Germline V gives CDR1 MNHNY, CDR2 SVGAGI (reference sequence). The CDR3 totals 15 residues. Between the trimmed V and J ends, which lost 5 bases and 3 bases, there was a span of 15 bases. Written as DNA, the CDR3 is TGTGCCAGCAGTAGAACCAAACTAGGAACAGATACGCAGTATTTT. Translated: CASSRTKLGTDTQYF.

The chain couples TRBV30 to TRBJ1-4; D is ambiguous. Trimming pared 4 bases from V and 8 bases from J, leaving 17 bases between. The germline V gene has CDR1 GTSNPN and CDR2 SVGIG (reference sequence). This CDR3 spans 14 amino acids. The CDR3 DNA follows: TGTGCCTGGACCCCCGGAGGGATTGTGGAAAAACTGTTTTTT. This codes for CAWTPGGIVEKLFF.

The chain couples TRBV28 to TRBJ2-1; TRBD2 agrees at 10 bases. CDR1 and CDR2 from the germline V gene are MDHEN and SYDVKM. This CDR3 has 17 amino acids. With V trimmed by 7 bases and J by 3 bases, 12 bases remained unmatched. This chain's CDR3 is CASTPMPSGRDYNEQFF. The CDR3 DNA is TGTGCCAGCACCCCAATGCCCAGCGGGAGGGACTACAATGAGCAGTTCTTC.